This T cell receptor beta chain was recorded in a study of shared clonotypes between healthy human individuals (dated by TCRdb to about 2020). Concerning the study at large: A couple of women and three men aged 18 to 49 years were included in the cohort. Each donor's leukapheresis produced roughly between roughly 0.85 and 9.5 billion PBMCs. Different laboratories and diverse techniques were used to prepare libraries and sequence TCR repertoires, to increase sequencing depth and limit assay-specific biases. For each donor, CD4 naive and CD4 memory were each given three plates, CD8 naive was given two plates, and CD8 memory was given one plate. To estimate repertoire size and how much clonotypes are shared between individuals, the study performed deep sequencing of blood TCR repertoires from about five healthy adults.

Overall study results and their limits: Incomplete sequencing was indicated by rarefaction of sorted-subset datasets, despite the large sequencing depth. Naive subsets generally had larger estimated clonotype richness than memory subsets did. Approximately 5% of naive CD4, 3% to 3.5% of naive CD8, approximately 2% of memory CD4, and around 0.4% of memory CD8 clonotypes were shared across four donors. Compared with non-shared clonotypes, the clonotypes found in all four sorted-subset donors had higher generation probabilities. Only blood was sampled, and tissue TCR repertoires likely differ from those in blood. Pairwise subsampling led to the expectation that sequencing depth would affect the degree of clonotype sharing among donors. Because the study included only a small number of donors, the genetic and exposure-history diversity represented was limited.

Using the deep immunoSEQ assay, multiplex PCR amplified TCR CDR3 regions from genomic DNA. Extracted genomic DNA from each cell subset was spread evenly across all wells of several immunoSEQ 96-well plates, with each plate serving as a replicate. Each replicate PCR for sorted subsets received about 220 ng genomic DNA, equal to 30,000 or so T cell genomes. Purified libraries were measured with a Qubit 3.0 fluorometer, size-checked on a Bioanalyzer 2100, and measured again with the KAPA Library Quantification kit. Each immunoSEQ 96-well plate was sequenced on its own single-read 150-cycle Illumina NextSeq 550 flow cell. From the authors' description of their analysis: Because only junctional sequences without quality scores were contained in the immunoSEQ output, filtering matching that applied to full-length reads could not be performed. To assign V/J genes and CDR3, sequences were annotated using PyIR, a Python wrapper for IgBLAST v1.9, with IMGT germline references. Any read was removed if the V/J assignment was weak (E-value above 1e-6), the CDR3 was missing, or the read contained stop codons, out-of-frame junctions, or ambiguous translated residues. V3J clonotypes were defined as sequences sharing the same inferred V gene, J gene, and CDR3 amino acid sequence. The percentage overlap between two repertoires was calculated by dividing the number of shared unique clonotypes by the size of the smaller repertoire. RTK rarefaction, the Chao1 estimator, and Recon v2.1 estimates of unobserved clonotypes were used to assess repertoire richness. OLGA was used to compute generation probabilities for all TCRbeta clonotypes that the gDNA method yielded from a handful of donors. Drawn from immuneACCESS, this table holds only the in-frame rearrangements with V and J called that TCRdb kept. Clones are partly lost; checked studies trace under half to an unresolved V gene and leave the rest unexplained. The DNA was the basis for D and trimming; V, J and clone size are from that table. This sample comprises about 680,000 clones, 73% of them detected only once. The ten biggest clones cover around 2% of the sample.

On this clone itself: It has no known antigen specificity. Per-nucleotide qualities are absent, and no much larger clonotype sits a single base away.

The CDR3 measures 13 amino acids from cysteine to phenylalanine. Of all the DNA, just the CDR3 is kept, 39 bases in frame from base 1. V is cut by 0 bases and J by 7 bases, and the space between the germline ends is 7 bases. Taken from the germline V gene, the CDR1 and CDR2 loops are MNHEY and SVGAGI. The donors were healthy, HIV-negative adults with no recently reported acute infections or vaccinations. Every donor was a Caucasian adult living in Nashville, Tennessee, USA. Magnetic negative selection was used to enrich CD4+ T cells, after which naive cells were positively selected on CD45RA and the negative fraction became the memory subset. Blood was obtained by leukapheresis, after which PBMCs were separated by Ficoll-Histopaque density gradient centrifugation and cryopreserved in liquid nitrogen vapor phase. Analytical flow cytometry was used to check the purity and quantity of every magnetically sorted T cell population. Genomic DNA was isolated from each sorted fraction and quantified by UV absorbance on a Nanodrop 2000c.

This TCR derives from a woman between 25 and 40 years old in good health. Sequencing was carried out using memory CD4+ T cells sorted from blood. Sample cell subset or site, as interpreted from the label and publication: CD45RA-negative fraction. The rearrangement joined TRBV6-5 to TRBJ2-1; the D segment cannot be called with confidence. The bases are TGTGCCAGCAGTTACTCTTTGGAGAATGAGCAGTTCTTC. It translates to CASSYSLENEQFF.